This TCR beta chain originates from a study of identical twins. CDR3 length equals 14 residues. V was cut by 1 base and J by 2 bases, with 6 bases left in between. The germline V gene has CDR1 MNHEY and CDR2 SVGAGI. This clonotype was seen many times. In every case, the donor was a healthy Caucasian. TCRdb re-called the 5' RACE reads with MiXCR, one entry per CDR3 protein. The data contain some 710,000 distinct CDR3 sequences, roughly 6% of them singletons. The V gene is TRBV6-5, the J gene TRBJ1-5; D call uncertain. Sequenced sample: naive T cells sorted from blood. This TCR came from a man between 18 and 35 years old in good health. The CDR3 reads CASSYYEGNQPQHF. The CDR3 nucleotides read TGTGCCAGCAGTTACTACGAGGGCAATCAGCCCCAGCATTTT.